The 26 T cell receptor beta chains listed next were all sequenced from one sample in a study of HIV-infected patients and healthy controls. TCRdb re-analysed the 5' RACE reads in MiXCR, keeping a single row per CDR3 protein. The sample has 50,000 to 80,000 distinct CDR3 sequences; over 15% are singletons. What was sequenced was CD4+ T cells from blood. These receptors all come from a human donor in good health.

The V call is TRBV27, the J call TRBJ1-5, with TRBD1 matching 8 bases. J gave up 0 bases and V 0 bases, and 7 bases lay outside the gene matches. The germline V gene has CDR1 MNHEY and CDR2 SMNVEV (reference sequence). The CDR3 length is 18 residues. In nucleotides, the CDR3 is TGTGCCAGCAGTTTATCGTGGACAGGGAAGTATAGCAATCAGCCCCAGCATTTT. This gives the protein CASSLSWTGKYSNQPQHF.

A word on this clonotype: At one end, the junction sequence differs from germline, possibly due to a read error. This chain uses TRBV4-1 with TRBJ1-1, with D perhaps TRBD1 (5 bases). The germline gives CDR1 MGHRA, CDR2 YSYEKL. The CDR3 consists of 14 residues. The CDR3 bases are TGCGCCAACAGCCCCCCGACGGGGGACACTGAAGCTTTCTTT. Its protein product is CANSPPTGDTEAFF.

CDR3: CSGRDYLTDTQYF. In DNA, the CDR3 is TGCAGCGGAAGGGACTATCTCACAGATACGCAGTATTTT. J is TRBJ2-3 and V is TRBV29-1, with 7 bases matching TRBD2. This CDR3 has 13 residues. The J segment lost 2 bases and the V segment lost 7 bases, leaving 6 bases of the junction unmatched. Germline loops: CDR1 SQVTM, CDR2 ANQGSEA.

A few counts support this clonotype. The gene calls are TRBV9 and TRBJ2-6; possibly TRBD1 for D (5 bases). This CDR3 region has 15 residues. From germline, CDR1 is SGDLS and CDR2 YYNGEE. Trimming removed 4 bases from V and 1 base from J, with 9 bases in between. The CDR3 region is CASSTSGSGANVLTF. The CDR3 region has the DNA TGTGCCAGCAGCACCTCAGGGTCTGGGGCCAACGTCCTGACTTTC.

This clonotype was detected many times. Written as DNA, the CDR3 is TGTGCCTGGAGTAGGACAGGGGGAGTCTGGGAGCAGTACTTC. It is translated as CAWSRTGGVWEQYF. The V call is TRBV30, the J call TRBJ2-7, with TRBD1 matching 10 bases. Trimming removed 2 bases from V and 7 bases from J; junction bases left unmatched: 8. CDR3 length: 14 residues. Germline V gene sequence: CDR1 GTSNPN, CDR2 SVGIG (reference sequence).

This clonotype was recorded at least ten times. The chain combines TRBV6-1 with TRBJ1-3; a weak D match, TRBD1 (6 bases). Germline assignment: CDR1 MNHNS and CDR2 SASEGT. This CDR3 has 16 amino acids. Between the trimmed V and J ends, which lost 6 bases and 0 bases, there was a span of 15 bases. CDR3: CASRRTVTRSGNTIYF. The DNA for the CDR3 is TGTGCCAGCAGACGGACAGTTACCCGCTCTGGAAACACCATATATTTT.

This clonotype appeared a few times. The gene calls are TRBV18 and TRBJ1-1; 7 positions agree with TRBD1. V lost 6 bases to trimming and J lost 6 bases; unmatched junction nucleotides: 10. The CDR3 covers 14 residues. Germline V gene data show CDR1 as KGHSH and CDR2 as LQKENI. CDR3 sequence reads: CASSSTTGMPEAFF. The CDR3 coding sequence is TGTGCCAGCTCCTCAACGACAGGGATGCCTGAAGCTTTCTTT. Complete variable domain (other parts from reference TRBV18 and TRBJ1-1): NAGVMQNPRHLVRRRGQEARLRCSPMKGHSHVYWYRQLPEEGLKFMVYLQKENIIDESGMPKERFSAEFPKEGPSILRIQQVVRGDSAAYFCASSSTTGMPEAFFGQGTRLTVV.

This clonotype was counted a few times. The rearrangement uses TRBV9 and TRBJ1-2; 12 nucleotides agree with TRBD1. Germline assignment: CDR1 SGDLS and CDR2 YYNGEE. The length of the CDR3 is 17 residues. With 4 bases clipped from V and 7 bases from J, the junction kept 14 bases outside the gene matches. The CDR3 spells CASSPRGQGAVDGGYTF. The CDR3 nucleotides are TGTGCCAGCAGCCCGAGGGGACAGGGGGCGGTAGACGGTGGCTACACCTTC.

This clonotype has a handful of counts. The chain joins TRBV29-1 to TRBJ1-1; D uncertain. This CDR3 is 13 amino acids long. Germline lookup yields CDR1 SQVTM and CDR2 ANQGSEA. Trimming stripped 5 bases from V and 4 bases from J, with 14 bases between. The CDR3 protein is CSVSGSSGTEAFF. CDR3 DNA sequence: TGCAGCGTTTCGGGCAGTTCCGGCACTGAAGCTTTCTTT.

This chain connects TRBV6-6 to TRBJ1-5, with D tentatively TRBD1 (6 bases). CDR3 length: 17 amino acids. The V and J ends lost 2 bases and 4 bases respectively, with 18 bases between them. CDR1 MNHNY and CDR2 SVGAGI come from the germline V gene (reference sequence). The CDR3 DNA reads TGTGCCAGCAGTTACCCGAAGGCGGGGGGCGTGAATCAGCCCCAGCATTTT. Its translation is CASSYPKAGGVNQPQHF.

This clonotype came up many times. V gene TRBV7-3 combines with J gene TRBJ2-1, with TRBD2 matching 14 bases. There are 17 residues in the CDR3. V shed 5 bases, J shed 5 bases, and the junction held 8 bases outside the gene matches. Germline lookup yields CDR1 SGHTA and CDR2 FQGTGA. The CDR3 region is CASSPTSGRAIDNEQFF. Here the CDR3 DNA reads TGTGCCAGCAGCCCGACTAGCGGGAGGGCCATCGACAATGAGCAGTTCTTC.

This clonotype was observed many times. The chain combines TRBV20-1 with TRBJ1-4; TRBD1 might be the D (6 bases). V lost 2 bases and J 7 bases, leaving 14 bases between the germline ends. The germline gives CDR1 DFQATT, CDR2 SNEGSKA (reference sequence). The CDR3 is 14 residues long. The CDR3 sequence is CSARKGGIGEKLFF. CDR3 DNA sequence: TGCAGTGCTAGAAAAGGGGGAATTGGTGAAAAACTGTTTTTT.

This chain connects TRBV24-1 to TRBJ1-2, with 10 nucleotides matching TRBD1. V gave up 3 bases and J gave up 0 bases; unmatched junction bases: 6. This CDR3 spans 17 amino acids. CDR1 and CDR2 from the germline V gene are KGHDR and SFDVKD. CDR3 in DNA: TGTGCCACCAGTGATCGGACAGGGGGTACAGCTAACTATGGCTACACCTTC. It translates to CATSDRTGGTANYGYTF.

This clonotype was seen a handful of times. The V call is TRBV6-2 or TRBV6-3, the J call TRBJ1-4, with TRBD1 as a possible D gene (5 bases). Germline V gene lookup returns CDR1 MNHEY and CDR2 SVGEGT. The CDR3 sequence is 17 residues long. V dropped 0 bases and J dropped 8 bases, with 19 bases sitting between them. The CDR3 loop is CASSYSMVRDPNEKLFF. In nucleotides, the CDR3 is TGTGCCAGCAGTTACTCGATGGTCCGGGACCCGAACGAAAAACTGTTTTTT.

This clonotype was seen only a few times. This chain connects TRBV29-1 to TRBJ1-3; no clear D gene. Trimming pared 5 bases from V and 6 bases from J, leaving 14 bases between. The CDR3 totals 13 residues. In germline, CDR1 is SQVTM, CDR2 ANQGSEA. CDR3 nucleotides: TGCAGCGTTAGCCTACTGGGGAAAAACACCATATATTTT. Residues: CSVSLLGKNTIYF.

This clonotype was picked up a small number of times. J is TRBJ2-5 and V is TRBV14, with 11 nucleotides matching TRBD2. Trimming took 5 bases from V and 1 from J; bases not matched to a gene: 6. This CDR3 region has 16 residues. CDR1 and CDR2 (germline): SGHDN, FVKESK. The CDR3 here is CASSRITSGSQETQYF. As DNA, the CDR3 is TGTGCCAGCAGCAGAATTACTAGCGGGAGCCAAGAGACCCAGTACTTC.

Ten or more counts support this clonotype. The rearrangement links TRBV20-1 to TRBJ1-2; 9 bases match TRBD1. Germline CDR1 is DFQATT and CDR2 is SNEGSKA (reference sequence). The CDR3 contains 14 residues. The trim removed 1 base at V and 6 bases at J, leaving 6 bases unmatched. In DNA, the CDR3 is TGCAGTGCTAGAGGCCGACAGGGGGGAGATGGCTACACCTTC. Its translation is CSARGRQGGDGYTF.

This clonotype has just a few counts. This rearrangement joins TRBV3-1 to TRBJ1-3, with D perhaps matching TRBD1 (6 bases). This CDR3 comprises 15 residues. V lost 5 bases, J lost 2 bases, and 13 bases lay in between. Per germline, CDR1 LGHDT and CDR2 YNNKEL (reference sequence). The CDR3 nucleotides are TGTGCCAGCAGCTTTAACCGGGACACTGGAAACACCATATATTTT. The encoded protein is CASSFNRDTGNTIYF.

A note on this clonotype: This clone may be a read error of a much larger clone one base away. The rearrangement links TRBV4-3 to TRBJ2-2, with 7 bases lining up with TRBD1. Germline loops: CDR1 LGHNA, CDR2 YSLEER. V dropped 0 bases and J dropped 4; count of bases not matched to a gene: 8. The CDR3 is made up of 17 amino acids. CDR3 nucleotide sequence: TGCGCCAGCAGCCAAGAGATTGGCAGGGGGAGCACCGGGGAGCTGTTTTTT. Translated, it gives CASSQEIGRGSTGELFF.

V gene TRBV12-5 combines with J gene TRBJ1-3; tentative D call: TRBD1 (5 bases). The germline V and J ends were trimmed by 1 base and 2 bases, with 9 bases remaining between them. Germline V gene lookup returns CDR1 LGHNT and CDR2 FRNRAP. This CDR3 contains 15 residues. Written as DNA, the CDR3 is TGTGCTAGTGGTTTGGAGGGGCTGGCTGGAAACACCATATATTTT. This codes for CASGLEGLAGNTIYF.

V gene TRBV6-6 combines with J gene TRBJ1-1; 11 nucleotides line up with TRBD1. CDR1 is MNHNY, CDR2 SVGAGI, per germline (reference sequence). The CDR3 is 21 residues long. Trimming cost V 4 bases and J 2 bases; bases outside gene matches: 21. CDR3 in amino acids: CASSFPGESDRGPWKNTEAFF. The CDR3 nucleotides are TGTGCCAGCAGTTTCCCGGGAGAATCGGACAGGGGGCCATGGAAAAACACTGAAGCTTTCTTT.

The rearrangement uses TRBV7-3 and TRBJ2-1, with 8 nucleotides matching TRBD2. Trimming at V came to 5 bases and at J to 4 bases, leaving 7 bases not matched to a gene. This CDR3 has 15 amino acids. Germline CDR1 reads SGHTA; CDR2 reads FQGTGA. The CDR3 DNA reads TGTGCCAGCAGCACTAGCGGAGTCTCTTACAATGAGCAGTTCTTC. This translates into CASSTSGVSYNEQFF.

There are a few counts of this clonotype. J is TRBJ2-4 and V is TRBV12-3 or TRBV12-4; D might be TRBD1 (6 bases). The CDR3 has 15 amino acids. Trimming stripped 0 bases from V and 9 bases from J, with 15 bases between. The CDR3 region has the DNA TGTGCCAGCAGTTTAGCCTCCGGGACACTCGGCATTCAGTACTTC. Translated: CASSLASGTLGIQYF.

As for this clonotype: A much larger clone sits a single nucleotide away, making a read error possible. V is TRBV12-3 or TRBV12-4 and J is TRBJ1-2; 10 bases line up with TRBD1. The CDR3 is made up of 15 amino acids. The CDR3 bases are TGTGTCAGCAGCTCAGGGACAGGGGCTAACTATGGCTACACCTTC. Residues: CVSSSGTGANYGYTF.

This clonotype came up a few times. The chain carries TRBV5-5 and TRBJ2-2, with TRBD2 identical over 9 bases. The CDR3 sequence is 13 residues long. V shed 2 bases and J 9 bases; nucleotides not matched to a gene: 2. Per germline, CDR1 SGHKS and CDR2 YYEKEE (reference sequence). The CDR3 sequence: CASSFGLARELFF. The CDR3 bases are TGTGCCAGCAGCTTCGGACTAGCGAGGGAGCTGTTTTTT.

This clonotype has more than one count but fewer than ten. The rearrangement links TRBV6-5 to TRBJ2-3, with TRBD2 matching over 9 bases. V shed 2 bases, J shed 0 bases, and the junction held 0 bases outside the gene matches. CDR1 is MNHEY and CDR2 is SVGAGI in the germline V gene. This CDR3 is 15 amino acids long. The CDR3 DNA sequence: TGTGCCAGCAGTTACACTAGCGGGAGCACAGATACGCAGTATTTT. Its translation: CASSYTSGSTDTQYF.